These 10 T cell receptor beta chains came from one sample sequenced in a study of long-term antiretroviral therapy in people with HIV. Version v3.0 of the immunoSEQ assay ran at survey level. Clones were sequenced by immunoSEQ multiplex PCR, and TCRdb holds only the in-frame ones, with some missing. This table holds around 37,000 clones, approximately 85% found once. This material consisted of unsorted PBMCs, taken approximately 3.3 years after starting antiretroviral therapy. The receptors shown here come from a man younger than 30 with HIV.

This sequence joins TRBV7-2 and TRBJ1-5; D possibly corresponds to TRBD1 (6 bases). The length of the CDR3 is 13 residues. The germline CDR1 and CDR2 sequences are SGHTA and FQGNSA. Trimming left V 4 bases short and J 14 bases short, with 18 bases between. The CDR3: CASSSHRESGKHF. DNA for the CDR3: TGTGCCAGCAGCTCCCACAGGGAGTCGGGCAAGCATTTT.

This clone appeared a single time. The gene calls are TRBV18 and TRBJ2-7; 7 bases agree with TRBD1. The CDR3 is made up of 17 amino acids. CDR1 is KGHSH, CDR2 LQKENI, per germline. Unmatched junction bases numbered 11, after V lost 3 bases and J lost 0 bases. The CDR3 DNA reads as TGTGCCAGCTCACCGGCAGGGACAGCGTATCCCTCCTACGAGCAGTACTTC. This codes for CASSPAGTAYPSYEQYF.

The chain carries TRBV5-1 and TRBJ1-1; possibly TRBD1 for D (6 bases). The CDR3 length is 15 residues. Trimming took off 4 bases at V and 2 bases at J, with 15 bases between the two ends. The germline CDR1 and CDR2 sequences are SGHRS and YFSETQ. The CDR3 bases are TGCGCCAGCAGCGCGGGGGGGCGGGAAAACACTGAAGCTTTCTTT. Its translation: CASSAGGRENTEAFF.

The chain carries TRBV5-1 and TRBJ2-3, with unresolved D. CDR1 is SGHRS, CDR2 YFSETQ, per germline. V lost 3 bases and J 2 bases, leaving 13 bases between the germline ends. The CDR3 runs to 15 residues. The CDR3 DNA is TGCGCCAGCAGCTCTACGACGGAATTCACAGATACGCAGTATTTT. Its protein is CASSSTTEFTDTQYF.

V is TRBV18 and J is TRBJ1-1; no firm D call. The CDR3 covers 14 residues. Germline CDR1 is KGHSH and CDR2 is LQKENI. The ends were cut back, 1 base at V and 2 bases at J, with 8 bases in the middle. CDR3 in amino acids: CASSPQATNTEAFF. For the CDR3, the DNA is TGTGCCAGCTCACCACAAGCTACTAACACTGAAGCTTTCTTT. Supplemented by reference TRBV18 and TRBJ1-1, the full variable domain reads NAGVMQNPRHLVRRRGQEARLRCSPMKGHSHVYWYRQLPEEGLKFMVYLQKENIIDESGMPKERFSAEFPKEGPSILRIQQVVRGDSAAYFCASSPQATNTEAFFGQGTRLTVV.

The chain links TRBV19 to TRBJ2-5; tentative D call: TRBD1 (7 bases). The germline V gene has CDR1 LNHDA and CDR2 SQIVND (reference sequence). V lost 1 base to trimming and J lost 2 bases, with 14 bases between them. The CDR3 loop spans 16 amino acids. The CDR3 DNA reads TGTGCCAGTAGTATAGGGGCAGGGGGAGGACAAGAGACCCAGTACTTC. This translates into CASSIGAGGGQETQYF.

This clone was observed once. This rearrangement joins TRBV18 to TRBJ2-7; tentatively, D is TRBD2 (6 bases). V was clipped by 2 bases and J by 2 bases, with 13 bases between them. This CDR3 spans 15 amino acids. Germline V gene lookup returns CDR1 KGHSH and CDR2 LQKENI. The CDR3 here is CASSPGDWTPYEQYF. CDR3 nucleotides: TGTGCCAGCTCACCAGGGGACTGGACCCCCTACGAGCAGTACTTC. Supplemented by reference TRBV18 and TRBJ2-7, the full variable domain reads NAGVMQNPRHLVRRRGQEARLRCSPMKGHSHVYWYRQLPEEGLKFMVYLQKENIIDESGMPKERFSAEFPKEGPSILRIQQVVRGDSAAYFCASSPGDWTPYEQYFGPGTRLTVT.

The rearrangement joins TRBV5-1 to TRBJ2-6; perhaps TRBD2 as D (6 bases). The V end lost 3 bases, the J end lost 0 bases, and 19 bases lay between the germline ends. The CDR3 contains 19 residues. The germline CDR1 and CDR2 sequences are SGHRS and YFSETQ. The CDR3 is CASSWGGLRGSSGANVLTF. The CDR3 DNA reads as TGCGCCAGCAGCTGGGGCGGACTACGGGGGTCCTCTGGGGCCAACGTCCTGACTTTC.

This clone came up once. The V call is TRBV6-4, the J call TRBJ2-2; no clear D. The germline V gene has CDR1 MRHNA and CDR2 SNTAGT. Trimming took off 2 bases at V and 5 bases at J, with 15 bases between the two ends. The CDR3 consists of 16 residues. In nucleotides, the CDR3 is TGTGCCAGCAGTGACCAGCCCTTCCCGTCGACCGGGGAGCTGTTTTTT. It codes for CASSDQPFPSTGELFF.

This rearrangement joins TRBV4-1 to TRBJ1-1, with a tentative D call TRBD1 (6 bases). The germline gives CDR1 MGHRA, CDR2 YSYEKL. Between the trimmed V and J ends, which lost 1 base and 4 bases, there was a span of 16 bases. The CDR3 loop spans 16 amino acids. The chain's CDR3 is CASSQAMELGGTEAFF. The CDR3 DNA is TGCGCCAGCAGCCAAGCTATGGAGTTAGGGGGCACTGAAGCTTTCTTT.